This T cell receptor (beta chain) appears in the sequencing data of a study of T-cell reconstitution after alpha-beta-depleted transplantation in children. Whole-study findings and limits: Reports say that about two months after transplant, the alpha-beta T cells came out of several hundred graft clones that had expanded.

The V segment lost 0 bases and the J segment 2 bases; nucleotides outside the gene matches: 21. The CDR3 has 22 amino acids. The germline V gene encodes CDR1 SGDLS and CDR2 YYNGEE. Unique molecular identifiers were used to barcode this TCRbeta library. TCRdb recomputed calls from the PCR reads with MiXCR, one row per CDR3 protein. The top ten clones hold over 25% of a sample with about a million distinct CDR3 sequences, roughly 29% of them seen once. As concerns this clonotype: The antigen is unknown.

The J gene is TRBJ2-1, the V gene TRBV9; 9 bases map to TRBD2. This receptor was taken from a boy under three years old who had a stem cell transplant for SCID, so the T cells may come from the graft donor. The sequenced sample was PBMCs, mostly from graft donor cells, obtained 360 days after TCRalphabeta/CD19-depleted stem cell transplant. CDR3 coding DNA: TGTGCCAGCAGCGTAGGCCTTAGAGGTCTAGCGGGGCCCCAGCCGCCCTACAATGAGCAGTTCTTC. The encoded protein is CASSVGLRGLAGPQPPYNEQFF. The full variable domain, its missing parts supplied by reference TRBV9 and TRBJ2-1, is DSGVTQTPKHLITATGQRVTLRCSPRSGDLSVYWYQQSLDQGLQFLIQYYNGEERAKGNILERFSAQQFPDLHSELNLSSLELGDSALYFCASSVGLRGLAGPQPPYNEQFFGPGTRLTVL.